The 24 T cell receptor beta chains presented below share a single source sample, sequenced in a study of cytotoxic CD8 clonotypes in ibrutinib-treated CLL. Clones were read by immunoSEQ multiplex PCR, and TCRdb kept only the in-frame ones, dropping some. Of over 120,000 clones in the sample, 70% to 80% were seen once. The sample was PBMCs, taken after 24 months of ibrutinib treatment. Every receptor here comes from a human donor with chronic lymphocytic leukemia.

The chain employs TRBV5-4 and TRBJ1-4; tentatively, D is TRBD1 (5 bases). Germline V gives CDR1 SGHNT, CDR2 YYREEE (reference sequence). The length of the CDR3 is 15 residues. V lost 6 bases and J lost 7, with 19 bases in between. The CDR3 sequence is CASTEWTPRGEKLFF. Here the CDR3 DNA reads TGTGCCAGCACCGAGTGGACCCCGAGGGGTGAAAAACTGTTTTTT.

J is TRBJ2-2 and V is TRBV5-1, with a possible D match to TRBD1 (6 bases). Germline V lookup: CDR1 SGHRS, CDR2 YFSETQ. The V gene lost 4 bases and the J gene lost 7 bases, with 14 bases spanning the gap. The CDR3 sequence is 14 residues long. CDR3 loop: CASSPQGLGGELFF. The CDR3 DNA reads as TGCGCCAGCAGCCCACAGGGTTTGGGCGGGGAGCTGTTTTTT.

The CDR3 sequence is CASSPRGLGNQPQHF. The CDR3 nucleotides read TGTGCCAGCAGTCCCCGGGGGCTGGGCAATCAGCCCCAGCATTTT. The genes are TRBV6-5 and TRBJ1-5, with TRBD1 as a possible D gene (6 bases). Germline V gene lookup returns CDR1 MNHEY and CDR2 SVGAGI. There are 15 residues in the CDR3. V lost 5 bases and J 2 bases, leaving 13 bases between the germline ends.

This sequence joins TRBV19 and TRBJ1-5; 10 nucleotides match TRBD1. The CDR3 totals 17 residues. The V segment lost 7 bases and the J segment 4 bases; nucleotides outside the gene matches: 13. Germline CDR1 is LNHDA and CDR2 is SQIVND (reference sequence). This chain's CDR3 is CASTDPGQGIGNQPQHF. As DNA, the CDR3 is TGTGCCAGTACCGACCCGGGACAGGGGATTGGGAATCAGCCCCAGCATTTT. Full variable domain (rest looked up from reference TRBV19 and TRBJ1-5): DGGITQSPKYLFRKEGQNVTLSCEQNLNHDAMYWYRQDPGQGLRLIYYSQIVNDFQKGDIAEGYSVSREKKESFPLTVTSAQKNPTAFYLCASTDPGQGIGNQPQHFGDGTRLSIL.

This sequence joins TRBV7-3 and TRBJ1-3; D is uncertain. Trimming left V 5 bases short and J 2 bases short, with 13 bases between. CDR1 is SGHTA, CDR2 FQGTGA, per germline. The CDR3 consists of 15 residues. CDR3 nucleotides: TGTGCCAGCAGCCCCGGACCTTCTCCTGGAAACACCATATATTTT. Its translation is CASSPGPSPGNTIYF.

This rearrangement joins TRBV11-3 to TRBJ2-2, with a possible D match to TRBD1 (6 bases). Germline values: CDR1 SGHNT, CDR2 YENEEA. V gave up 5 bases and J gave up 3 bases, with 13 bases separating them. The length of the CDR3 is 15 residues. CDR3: CASSPGEMDTGELFF. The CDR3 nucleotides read TGTGCCAGCAGCCCAGGGGAGATGGACACCGGGGAGCTGTTTTTT.

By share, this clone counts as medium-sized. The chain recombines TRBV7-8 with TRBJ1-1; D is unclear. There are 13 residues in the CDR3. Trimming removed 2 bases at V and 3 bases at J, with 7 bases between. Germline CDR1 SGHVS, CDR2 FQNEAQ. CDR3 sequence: CASSLNYDTEAFF. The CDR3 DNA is TGTGCCAGCAGCTTAAACTACGACACTGAAGCTTTCTTT.

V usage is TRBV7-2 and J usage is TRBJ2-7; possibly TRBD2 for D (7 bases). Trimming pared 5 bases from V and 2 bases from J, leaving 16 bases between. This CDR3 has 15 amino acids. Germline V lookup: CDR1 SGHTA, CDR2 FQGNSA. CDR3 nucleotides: TGTGCCAGCAGCGGGGGGGCGGACTACCCCTACGAGCAGTACTTC. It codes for CASSGGADYPYEQYF.

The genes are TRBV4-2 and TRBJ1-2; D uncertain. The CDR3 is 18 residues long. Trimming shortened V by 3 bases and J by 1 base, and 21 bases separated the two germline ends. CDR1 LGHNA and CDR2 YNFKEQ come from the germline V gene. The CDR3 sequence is CASSHRAGDPGDNYGYTF. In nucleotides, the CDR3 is TGTGCCAGCAGCCATAGGGCCGGTGATCCAGGTGATAACTATGGCTACACCTTC.

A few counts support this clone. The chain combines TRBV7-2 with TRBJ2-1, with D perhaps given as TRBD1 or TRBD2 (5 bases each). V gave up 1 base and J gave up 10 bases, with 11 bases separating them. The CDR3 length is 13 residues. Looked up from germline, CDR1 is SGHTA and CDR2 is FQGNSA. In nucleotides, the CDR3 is TGTGCCAGCAGCTTAGTCCAGGGACCCGAGCAGTTCTTC. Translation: CASSLVQGPEQFF.

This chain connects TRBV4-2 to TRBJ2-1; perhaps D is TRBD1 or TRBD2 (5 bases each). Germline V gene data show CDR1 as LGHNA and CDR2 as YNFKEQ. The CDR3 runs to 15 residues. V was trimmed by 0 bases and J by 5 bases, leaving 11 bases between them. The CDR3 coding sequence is TGTGCCAGCAGCCAAGATGGGTTGGGGGACAATGAGCAGTTCTTC. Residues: CASSQDGLGDNEQFF.

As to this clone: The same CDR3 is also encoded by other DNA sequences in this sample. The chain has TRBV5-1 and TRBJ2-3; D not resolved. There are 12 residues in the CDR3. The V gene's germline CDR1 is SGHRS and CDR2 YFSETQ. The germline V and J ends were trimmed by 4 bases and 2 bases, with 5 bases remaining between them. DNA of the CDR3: TGCGCCAGCAGCCCTGCCACAGATACGCAGTATTTT. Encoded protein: CASSPATDTQYF.

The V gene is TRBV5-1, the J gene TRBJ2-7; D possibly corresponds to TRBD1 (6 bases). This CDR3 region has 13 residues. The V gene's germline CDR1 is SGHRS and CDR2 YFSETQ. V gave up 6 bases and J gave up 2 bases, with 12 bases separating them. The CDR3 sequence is CASTKTGTYEQYF. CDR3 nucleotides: TGCGCCAGCACTAAGACAGGCACCTACGAGCAGTACTTC.

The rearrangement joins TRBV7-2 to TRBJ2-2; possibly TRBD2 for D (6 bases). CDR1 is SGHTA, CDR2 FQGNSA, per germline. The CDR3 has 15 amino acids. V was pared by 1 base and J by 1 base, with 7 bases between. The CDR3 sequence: CASSLVRGNTGELFF. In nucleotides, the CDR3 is TGTGCCAGCAGCTTAGTGCGGGGGAACACCGGGGAGCTGTTTTTT.

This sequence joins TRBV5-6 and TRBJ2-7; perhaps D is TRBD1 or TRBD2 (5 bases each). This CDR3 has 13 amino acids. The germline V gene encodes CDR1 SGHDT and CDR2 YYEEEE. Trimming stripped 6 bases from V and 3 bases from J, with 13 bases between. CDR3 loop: CASTGDAGYEQYF. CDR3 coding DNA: TGTGCCAGCACCGGGGACGCAGGCTACGAGCAGTACTTC. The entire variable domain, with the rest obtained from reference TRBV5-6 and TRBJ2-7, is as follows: DAGVTQSPTHLIKTRGQQVTLRCSPKSGHDTVSWYQQALGQGPQFIFQYYEEEERQRGNFPDRFSGHQFPNYSSELNVNALLLGDSALYLCASTGDAGYEQYFGPGTRLTVT.

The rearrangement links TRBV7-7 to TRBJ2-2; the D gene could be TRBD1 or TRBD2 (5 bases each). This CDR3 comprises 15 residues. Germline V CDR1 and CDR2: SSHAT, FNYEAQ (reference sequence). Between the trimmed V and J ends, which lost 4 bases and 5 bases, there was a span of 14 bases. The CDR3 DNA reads TGTGCCAGCAGCTCGGGGCTAGTGGGAACCGGGGAGCTGTTTTTT. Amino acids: CASSSGLVGTGELFF.

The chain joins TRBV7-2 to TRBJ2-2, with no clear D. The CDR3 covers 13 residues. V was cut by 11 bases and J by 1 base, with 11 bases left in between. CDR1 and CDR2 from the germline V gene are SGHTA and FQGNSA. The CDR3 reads CAARQKNTGELFF. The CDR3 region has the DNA TGTGCCGCCCGGCAGAAGAACACCGGGGAGCTGTTTTTT.

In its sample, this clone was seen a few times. This CDR3 reads CASSFRTGANSPLHF. The DNA for the CDR3 is TGTGCCAGCAGCTTTCGGACAGGGGCTAATTCACCCCTCCACTTT. The genes are TRBV5-6 and TRBJ1-6; 9 bases are a match to TRBD1. The germline CDR1 and CDR2 sequences are SGHDT and YYEEEE. The CDR3 is 15 residues long. The trim removed 2 bases at V and 6 bases at J, leaving 3 bases unmatched.

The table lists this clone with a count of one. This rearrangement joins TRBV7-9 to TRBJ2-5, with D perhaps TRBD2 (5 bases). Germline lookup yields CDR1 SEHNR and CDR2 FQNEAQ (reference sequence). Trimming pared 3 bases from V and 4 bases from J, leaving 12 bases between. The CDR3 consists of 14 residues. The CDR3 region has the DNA TGTGCCAGCAGCTTGGTTCCCCGGGGAGAGACCCAGTACTTC. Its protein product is CASSLVPRGETQYF.

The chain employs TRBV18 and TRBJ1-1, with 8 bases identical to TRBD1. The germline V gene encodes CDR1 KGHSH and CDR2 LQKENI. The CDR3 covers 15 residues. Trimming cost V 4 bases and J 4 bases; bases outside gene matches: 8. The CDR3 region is CASSLLTGAATEAFF. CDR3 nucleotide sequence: TGTGCCAGCTCACTTCTGACAGGGGCGGCCACTGAAGCTTTCTTT.

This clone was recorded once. The CDR3 region has the DNA TGTGCCAGCAGGGACCGGCCCAGCTCCTACAATGAGCAGTTCTTC. This gives the protein CASRDRPSSYNEQFF. This chain connects TRBV6-1 to TRBJ2-1; D gene unclear. In germline, CDR1 is MNHNS, CDR2 SASEGT. This CDR3 region has 15 residues. V was pared by 6 bases and J by 0 bases, with 12 bases between.

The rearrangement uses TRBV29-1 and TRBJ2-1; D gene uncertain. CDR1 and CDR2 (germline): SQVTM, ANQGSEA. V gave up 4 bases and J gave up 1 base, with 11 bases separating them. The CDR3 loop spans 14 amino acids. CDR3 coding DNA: TGCAGCGTTGTAGGGCAGTTATCCTACAATGAGCAGTTCTTC. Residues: CSVVGQLSYNEQFF.

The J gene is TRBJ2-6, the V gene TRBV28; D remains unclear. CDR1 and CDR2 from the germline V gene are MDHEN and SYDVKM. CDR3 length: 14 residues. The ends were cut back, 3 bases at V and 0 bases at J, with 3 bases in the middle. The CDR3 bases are TGTGCCAGCAGTTTTTACTCTGGGGCCAACGTCCTGACTTTC. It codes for CASSFYSGANVLTF.

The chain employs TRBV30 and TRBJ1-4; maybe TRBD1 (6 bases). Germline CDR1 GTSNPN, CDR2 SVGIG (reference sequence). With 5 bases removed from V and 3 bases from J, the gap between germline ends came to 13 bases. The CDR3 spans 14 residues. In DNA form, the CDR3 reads TGTGCCTGGGAAACAGGGTTGCCTAATGAAAAACTGTTTTTT. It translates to CAWETGLPNEKLFF.